One sample yielded the 21 T cell receptor beta chains listed below, sequenced in a study of shared clonotypes between healthy human individuals. Terminally differentiated effector memory CD45RA+ cells were excluded by CCR7 positive selection of CD45RO-negative cells. Profiled with immunoSEQ multiplex PCR; TCRdb holds only in-frame clones, not every one. The sample carries about 2 million clones, about 95% recorded once. Sequencing used naive CD8+ T cells sorted from blood. These receptors were obtained from a man aged 18-30 years in good health.

The V gene is TRBV6-6, the J gene TRBJ1-1; 8 bases fit TRBD1. V dropped 6 bases and J dropped 4; count of bases not matched to a gene: 7. The germline V gene has CDR1 MNHNY and CDR2 SVGAGI (reference sequence). The CDR3 extends over 14 amino acids. CDR3 amino acids: CASRHTTGVTEAFF. The CDR3 region has the DNA TGTGCCAGCAGACACACGACAGGGGTCACTGAAGCTTTCTTT.

The gene calls are TRBV9 and TRBJ2-3; D is possibly TRBD2 (7 bases). The germline gives CDR1 SGDLS, CDR2 YYNGEE. Trimming took off 3 bases at V and 3 bases at J, with 14 bases between the two ends. The CDR3 totals 15 residues. CDR3 in amino acids: CASSAFAGATDTQYF. The CDR3 DNA sequence: TGTGCCAGCAGCGCTTTCGCGGGGGCAACAGATACGCAGTATTTT.

The J gene is TRBJ2-5, the V gene TRBV7-9; 9 bases are a match to TRBD2. The germline V gene encodes CDR1 SEHNR and CDR2 FQNEAQ (reference sequence). The V and J ends lost 5 bases and 1 base, in that order; junction bases with no gene match: 8. The CDR3 runs to 16 residues. Here the CDR3 DNA reads TGTGCCAGCAGCCCTCCGGCTAGCGGGGCCCAAGAGACCCAGTACTTC. This translates into CASSPPASGAQETQYF.

V gene TRBV6-5 combines with J gene TRBJ1-4; possible D gene TRBD1, 6 bases. CDR3 length: 14 amino acids. From germline, CDR1 is MNHEY and CDR2 SVGAGI. Trimming took 8 bases from V and 5 from J, leaving 15 bases between them. CDR3: CASALGGENEKLFF. The CDR3 coding sequence is TGTGCCAGCGCCCTAGGGGGTGAGAATGAAAAACTGTTTTTT.

V is TRBV6-4 and J is TRBJ2-7; 7 nucleotides agree with TRBD1. CDR3 length: 14 residues. The J segment lost 4 bases and the V segment lost 5 bases, leaving 8 bases of the junction unmatched. Per germline, CDR1 MRHNA and CDR2 SNTAGT. The CDR3 region has the DNA TGTGCCAGCAGTTTGAATGAACAGGGGTACGAGCAGTACTTC. Residues: CASSLNEQGYEQYF.

This chain's CDR3 is CASSDAGTGYQPQHF. CDR3 nucleotides: TGTGCCAGCAGTGATGCAGGGACAGGTTATCAGCCCCAGCATTTT. This sequence joins TRBV2 and TRBJ1-5; 8 positions agree with TRBD1. CDR1 and CDR2 (germline): SNHLY, FYNNEI. V shed 3 bases, J shed 5 bases, and the junction held 6 bases outside the gene matches. This CDR3 region has 15 residues.

The chain's CDR3 is CASSIDLESLSYEQYF. The CDR3 DNA follows: TGTGCCAGTAGTATAGATCTTGAGTCGCTCTCCTACGAGCAGTACTTC. V is TRBV19 and J is TRBJ2-7; unclear D gene. Trimming shortened V by 0 bases and J by 0 bases, and 12 bases separated the two germline ends. This CDR3 is 16 amino acids long. Germline V gene data show CDR1 as LNHDA and CDR2 as SQIVND (reference sequence).

V usage is TRBV10-3 and J usage is TRBJ2-7; D assignment may be TRBD1 or TRBD2 (5 bases each). The germline V gene has CDR1 ENHRY and CDR2 SYGVKD. Trimming cost V 1 base and J 11 bases, with 21 bases left between them. The CDR3 extends over 15 amino acids. The CDR3 reads CAISEYVGGSLGEYF. CDR3 DNA: TGTGCCATCAGTGAGTACGTCGGAGGTAGTTTGGGGGAGTACTTC.

The chain links TRBV11-2 to TRBJ2-3; D is unclear. This CDR3 contains 14 residues. Germline V lookup: CDR1 SGHAT, CDR2 FQNNGV. V was cut by 5 bases and J by 1 base, with 10 bases left in between. CDR3 sequence reads: CASSRYTGTDTQYF. Here the CDR3 DNA reads TGTGCCAGCAGCCGTTACACCGGCACAGATACGCAGTATTTT.

V and J are TRBV28 and TRBJ1-5; D not certain. The CDR3 is 11 amino acids. The germline gives CDR1 MDHEN, CDR2 SYDVKM. V shed 5 bases and J shed 6 bases, with 5 bases lying between them. The CDR3 is CASSHSQPQHF. In DNA form, the CDR3 reads TGTGCCAGCAGTCACTCTCAGCCCCAGCATTTT.

The rearrangement links TRBV5-4 to TRBJ2-3; 8 bases fit TRBD2. Germline V gene data show CDR1 as SGHNT and CDR2 as YYREEE (reference sequence). Trimming took 1 base from V and 5 from J; bases not matched to a gene: 6. The CDR3 extends over 15 amino acids. The CDR3, as DNA: TGTGCCAGCAGCTTGCCGGGACTAGAAGTAGATACGCAGTATTTT. Its protein is CASSLPGLEVDTQYF. Based on the CDR3 plus reference TRBV5-4 and TRBJ2-3, the full variable domain is ETGVTQSPTHLIKTRGQQVTLRCSSQSGHNTVSWYQQALGQGPQFIFQYYREEENGRGNFPPRFSGLQFPNYSSELNVNALELDDSALYLCASSLPGLEVDTQYFGPGTRLTVL.

The CDR3 spells CASSDLLNSPLHF. The CDR3 coding sequence is TGTGCCAGCAGTGACCTCCTGAATTCACCCCTCCACTTT. The J gene is TRBJ1-6, the V gene TRBV6-6; D not certain. Looked up from germline, CDR1 is MNHNY and CDR2 is SVGAGI (reference sequence). The CDR3 sequence is 13 residues long. Trimming removed 5 bases from V and 7 bases from J, with 9 bases in between.

The chain links TRBV9 to TRBJ2-1; 9 bases match TRBD2. With 0 bases clipped from V and 9 bases from J, the junction kept 4 bases outside the gene matches. The CDR3 loop spans 14 amino acids. Germline assignment: CDR1 SGDLS and CDR2 YYNGEE. The CDR3 nucleotides read TGTGCCAGCAGCGTAGGAGCGGGAGGTAGTGAGCAGTTCTTC. Residues: CASSVGAGGSEQFF. The variable domain in full, completed from reference TRBV9 and TRBJ2-1, reads DSGVTQTPKHLITATGQRVTLRCSPRSGDLSVYWYQQSLDQGLQFLIQYYNGEERAKGNILERFSAQQFPDLHSELNLSSLELGDSALYFCASSVGAGGSEQFFGPGTRLTVL.

With regard to this clone: This specimen includes other DNA sequences encoding the same CDR3. The rearrangement joins TRBV5-1 to TRBJ2-2, with 7 bases identical to TRBD1. This CDR3 comprises 14 residues. V was clipped by 0 bases and J by 4 bases; unmatched bases: 0. Germline CDR1 reads SGHRS; CDR2 reads YFSETQ. The CDR3 DNA sequence: TGCGCCAGCAGCTTGGGGGACAGCACCGGGGAGCTGTTTTTT. This gives the protein CASSLGDSTGELFF.

In DNA, the CDR3 is TGTGCCAGCAGTCCCATTGGACTCGCTTCTTTCAATGAGCAGTTCTTC. Translating gives CASSPIGLASFNEQFF. The J gene is TRBJ2-1, the V gene TRBV27, with a weak D call TRBD2 (5 bases). V was clipped by 5 bases and J by 6 bases, with 20 bases between them. Germline CDR1 and CDR2: MNHEY and SMNVEV (reference sequence). This CDR3 is 16 amino acids long.

The chain couples TRBV28 to TRBJ1-3, with TRBD1 as a possible D gene (5 bases). The CDR3 has 17 residues. V shed 2 bases and J shed 0 bases, with 14 bases lying between them. Germline-derived CDR1 and CDR2 are MDHEN and SYDVKM. The CDR3 nucleotides read TGTGCCAGCAGTTTAGATTGGGGGGATAGCTCTGGAAACACCATATATTTT. This codes for CASSLDWGDSSGNTIYF. The whole variable domain, remainder taken from reference TRBV28 and TRBJ1-3, is DVKVTQSSRYLVKRTGEKVFLECVQDMDHENMFWYRQDPGLGLRLIYFSYDVKMKEKGDIPEGYSVSREKKERFSLILESASTNQTSMYLCASSLDWGDSSGNTIYFGEGSWLTVV.

This clone came up once. Other DNA sequences in the sample encode the same CDR3. This sequence joins TRBV6-5 and TRBJ1-1; no clear D gene. V lost 2 bases and J 2 bases, leaving 9 bases between the germline ends. Germline CDR1 reads MNHEY; CDR2 reads SVGAGI. The CDR3 runs to 14 residues. The CDR3 DNA reads TGTGCCAGCAGTTACGGAGACGAAAACACTGAAGCTTTCTTT. Its translation is CASSYGDENTEAFF.

The genes are TRBV29-1 and TRBJ2-5; 7 nucleotides agree with TRBD1. Matching the DNA end better, TRBJ2-7 makes the J call doubtful. The CDR3 is made up of 13 amino acids. Per germline, CDR1 SQVTM and CDR2 ANQGSEA. The CDR3 region has the DNA TGCAGCGTCCGAGGGGGCGACTCCTACGAGCAGTACTTC. Protein product: CSVRGGDSYEQYF.

This sequence joins TRBV19 and TRBJ1-5, with D tentatively TRBD1 (5 bases). Germline V CDR1 and CDR2: LNHDA, SQIVND (reference sequence). CDR3 length: 15 residues. Trimming shortened V by 3 bases and J by 7 bases, and 16 bases separated the two germline ends. CDR3 DNA sequence: TGTGCCAGTAGTATCTGGGGGGAAGTTTCGCAGCCCCAGCATTTT. This encodes CASSIWGEVSQPQHF.

This clone is a singleton in its sample. Mismatch with germline at one junction end may stem from a read error. V is TRBV11-2 and J is TRBJ1-2; D perhaps matches TRBD1 (5 bases). Germline CDR1 and CDR2: SGHAT and FQNNGV. CDR3 length: 11 amino acids. CDR3 sequence reads: CASRFGGGYTF. In DNA form, the CDR3 reads TGTGCCAGCCGCTTCGGGGGAGGCTACACCTTC. Full variable domain (missing parts from reference TRBV11-2 and TRBJ1-2): EAGVAQSPRYKIIEKRQSVAFWCNPISGHATLYWYQQILGQGPKLLIQFQNNGVVDDSQLPKDRFSAERLKGVDSTLKIQPAKLEDSAVYLCASRFGGGYTFGSGTRLTVV.

The rearrangement uses TRBV28 and TRBJ2-7; 7 bases are shared with TRBD1. The CDR3 covers 15 residues. V shed 7 bases and J 2 bases; nucleotides not matched to a gene: 11. CDR1 is MDHEN and CDR2 is SYDVKM in the germline V gene. CDR3 residues: CASTLQGFSPYEQYF. DNA for the CDR3: TGTGCCAGCACCCTACAGGGGTTTAGTCCCTACGAGCAGTACTTC.